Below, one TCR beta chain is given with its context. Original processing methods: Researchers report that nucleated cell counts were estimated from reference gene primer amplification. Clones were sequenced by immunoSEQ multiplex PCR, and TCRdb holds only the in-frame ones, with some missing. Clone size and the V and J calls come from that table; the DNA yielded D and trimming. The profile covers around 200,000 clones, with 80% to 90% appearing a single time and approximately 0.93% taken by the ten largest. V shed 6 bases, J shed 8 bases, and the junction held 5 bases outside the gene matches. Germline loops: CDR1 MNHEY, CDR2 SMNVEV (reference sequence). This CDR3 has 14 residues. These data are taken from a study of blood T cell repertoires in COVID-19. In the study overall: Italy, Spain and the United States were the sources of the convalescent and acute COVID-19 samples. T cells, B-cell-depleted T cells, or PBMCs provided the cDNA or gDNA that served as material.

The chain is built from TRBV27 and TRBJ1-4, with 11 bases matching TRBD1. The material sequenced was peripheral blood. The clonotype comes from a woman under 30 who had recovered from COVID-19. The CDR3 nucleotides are TGTGCCAGCAGCGGACAGGGGGCGAGGGAAAAACTGTTTTTT. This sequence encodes CASSGQGAREKLFF.